This T cell receptor (beta chain) emerged from a study of blood T cell repertoires in COVID-19. In germline, CDR1 is SGHVS, CDR2 FNYEAQ. The ends lost 2 bases at V and 3 bases at J; junction bases unmatched: 12. The CDR3 runs 17 residues. Assay used: immunoSEQ multiplex PCR; TCRdb lists only in-frame clones, some missing. The table lists some 170,000 clones, over 80% of them singletons, with around 6.7% in the top ten. This clone was observed a handful of times. Followed longitudinally, the Seattle patients had been enrolled during active infection. The sequence was collected from a woman aged 40-49 years with COVID-19, enrolled during active disease. The sequenced material came from peripheral blood. J is TRBJ1-2 and V is TRBV7-6, with 7 nucleotides matching TRBD1. The CDR3 loop reads CASSLSSGSGGDYGYTF. CDR3 DNA: TGTGCCAGCAGCTTAAGTTCGGGGTCAGGGGGTGACTATGGCTACACCTTC. Filled out from reference TRBV7-6 and TRBJ1-2, the complete variable domain reads GAGVSQSPRYKVTKRGQDVALRCDPISGHVSLYWYRQALGQGPEFLTYFNYEAQQDKSGLPNDRFSAERPEGSISTLTIQRTEQRDSAMYRCASSLSSGSGGDYGYTFGSGTRLTVV.